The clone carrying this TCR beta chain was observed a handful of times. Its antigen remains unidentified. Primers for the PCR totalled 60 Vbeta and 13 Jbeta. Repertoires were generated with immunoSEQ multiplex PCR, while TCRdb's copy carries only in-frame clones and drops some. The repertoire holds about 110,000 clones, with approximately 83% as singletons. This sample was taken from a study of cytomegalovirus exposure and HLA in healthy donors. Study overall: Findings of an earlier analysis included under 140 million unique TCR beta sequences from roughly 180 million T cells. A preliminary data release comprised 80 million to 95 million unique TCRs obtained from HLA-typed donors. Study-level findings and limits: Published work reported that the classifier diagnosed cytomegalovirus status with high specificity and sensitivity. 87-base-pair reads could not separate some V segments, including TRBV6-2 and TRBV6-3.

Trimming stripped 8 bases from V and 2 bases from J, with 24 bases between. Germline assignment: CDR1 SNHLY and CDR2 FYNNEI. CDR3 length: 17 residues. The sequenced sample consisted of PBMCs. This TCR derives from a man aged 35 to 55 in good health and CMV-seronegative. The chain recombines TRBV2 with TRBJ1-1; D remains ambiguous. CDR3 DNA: TGTGCCAGCTACCTGGAGAGGGTCGGTAAACGCAACACTGAAGCTTTCTTT. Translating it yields CASYLERVGKRNTEAFF. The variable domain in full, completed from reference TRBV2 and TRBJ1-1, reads EPEVTQTPSHQVTQMGQEVILRCVPISNHLYFYWYRQILGQKVEFLVSFYNNEISEKSEIFDDQFSVERPDGSNFTLKIRSTKLEDSAMYFCASYLERVGKRNTEAFFGQGTRLTVV.